These T cell receptor beta chains were read from a single sample in a study of shared clonotypes between healthy human individuals. Libraries were prepared by immunoSEQ multiplex PCR; TCRdb keeps only in-frame clonotypes and omits some of them. The sample holds around 1,900,000 clones, roughly 95% seen once. What was sequenced was naive CD8+ T cells from PBMCs. These receptors were obtained from a man aged 18 to 35 in good health. Some clones in this sample may be carry-over from other donors' samples. CDR3s include the opening cysteine and the closing phenylalanine or tryptophan. A D gene is named only where the DNA matches it firmly. Size tells how often a clone was seen (once, few, many) or the class of an expanded clone, and some rows leave it out.

- - TRBJ2-3 TRBV7-3 TGTGCCAGCAGCTTCAGCGACCCCACAGATACGCAGTATTTT CASSFSDPTDTQYF
- - TRBJ1-4 TRBV28 TGTGCCAGCAGTTTAGATGAGGGGGTGGGTGAAAAACTGTTTTTT CASSLDEGVGEKLFF
- - TRBJ2-3 TRBV4-1 TGCGCCAGCAGCCAAGAAGCCTCACGGGCGCGAACCACAGATACGCAGTATTTT CASSQEASRARTTDTQYF
- TRBD2 TRBJ2-1 TRBV11-2 TGTGCCAGCAGCTTAACAAGCGGGAGCTCCTACAATGAGCAGTTCTTC CASSLTSGSSYNEQFF
- - TRBJ2-5 TRBV11-3 TGTGCCAGCAGCCCCTCAGCAAGGGCGGAGACCCAGTACTTC CASSPSARAETQYF
once - TRBJ2-3 TRBV10-3 TGTGCCATCAGTGAGTCGAGTGGAGGGGATCTCACAGATACGCAGTATTTT CAISESSGGDLTDTQYF
- - TRBJ1-2 TRBV9 TGTGCCAGCAAAGACAGGAACTATGGCTACACCTTC CASKDRNYGYTF
- - TRBJ2-2 TRBV6-1 TGTGCCAGCAGTGGATCCGGGACGTATCTGACCGGGGAGCTGTTTTTT CASSGSGTYLTGELFF
once - TRBJ2-2 TRBV10-3 TGTGCCATCAGAGGGGCCAAGGTCGGGGAGCTGTTTTTT CAIRGAKVGELFF
- - TRBJ2-5 TRBV28 TGTGCCAGCAGCACCAGGGTATACCAAGAGACCCAGTACTTC CASSTRVYQETQYF
- TRBD1 TRBJ1-1 TRBV6-5 TGTGCCAGTACGGACAGGGGGAACACTGAAGCTTTCTTT CASTDRGNTEAFF
- - TRBJ2-3 TRBV9 TGTGCCAGCAGCGTAGCTACGGGGGCAGCACGGCATACGCAGTATTTT CASSVATGAARHTQYF
- - TRBJ1-1 TRBV6-5 TGTGCCAGCCACTCGGGGCCCCCCGGCACTGAAGCTTTCTTT CASHSGPPGTEAFF
- - TRBJ1-1 TRBV4-1 TGCGCCAGCAGCCAAGAGTCGATAACAGGGCCAGCGGAAGCTTTCTTT CASSQESITGPAEAFF
- - TRBJ2-5 TRBV28 TGTGCCAGCAGCCCAAACGAGGAAGGCGCCAGGGCCCGCGAGACCCAGTACTTC CASSPNEEGARARETQYF
- - TRBJ2-7 TRBV5-6 TGTGCCAGCAGCTCAAATGACGACGAGCCCTACGAGCAGTACTTC CASSSNDDEPYEQYF
- - TRBJ1-1 TRBV2 TGTGCCAGCAGTGATCGCGGGAGAGGGACTGAAGCTTTCTTT CASSDRGRGTEAFF
- TRBD1 TRBJ2-1 TRBV29-1 TGCAGCGTTGCACAGGGGCTGAGCTCCTACAATGAGCAGTTCTTC CSVAQGLSSYNEQFF
- TRBD2 TRBJ2-3 TRBV27 TGTGCCAGCAGGCCACTAGCGGGAGGGGGGACAGATACGCAGTATTTT CASRPLAGGGTDTQYF
- - TRBJ2-3 TRBV9 TGTGCCAGCAGTGTGTTCGGGAGAGGAGATACGCAGTATTTT CASSVFGRGDTQYF
- - TRBJ2-7 TRBV7-6 TGTGCCAGCAGCTTAGAGGTTCTCCGGTTCCCCTACGAGCAGTACTTC CASSLEVLRFPYEQYF
- - TRBJ2-3 TRBV6-1 TGTGCCAGCAGTGAATCCGGAATCCTAAGCACAGATACGCAGTATTTT CASSESGILSTDTQYF
- - TRBJ2-2 TRBV29-1 TGCAGCGTTGATACCGGGGAGCTGTTTTTT CSVDTGELFF
- - TRBJ2-2 TRBV9 TGTGCCAGCAGCCCTACCTTAGACAGAGGGACCCCGGGCGGGGAGCTGTTTTTT CASSPTLDRGTPGGELFF
- TRBD1 TRBJ2-3 TRBV7-9 TGTGCCAGCAGCTTCACAGGGGGTGCTAGCACAGATACGCAGTATTTT CASSFTGGASTDTQYF
- TRBD1 TRBJ2-7 TRBV6-1 TGTGCCAGCGGTACAGGGGGCTACGAGCAGTACTTC CASGTGGYEQYF
- TRBD1 TRBJ1-1 TRBV6-1 TGTGCCAGCAGCCACGGGACAGTGAACACTGAAGCTTTCTTT CASSHGTVNTEAFF
- - TRBJ1-6 TRBV10-3 TGTGCCATCAGTGTTTTTTCACCCCTCCACTTT CAISVFSPLHF
- - TRBJ2-7 TRBV2 TGTGCCAGCTCCGGGACCCCGGGGGACTACGAGCAGTACTTC CASSGTPGDYEQYF
few - TRBJ1-1 TRBV27 TGTGCCAGCAGTTTAATCTCCAGTAACACTGAAGCTTTCTTT CASSLISSNTEAFF
- - TRBJ1-4 TRBV21-1 TGTGCCAGCAGCGGCCACAGGGGGAGAAAACTGTTTTTT CASSGHRGRKLFF
once - TRBJ2-3 TRBV28 TGTGCCAGCAGTTTCCTTCCGCAGGGCGAGCCCACAGATACGCAGTATTTT CASSFLPQGEPTDTQYF
- TRBD2 TRBJ2-7 TRBV5-1 TGCGCCAGCAGCTTGGCGACTAGCGGCGAGCAGTACTTC CASSLATSGEQYF
- - TRBJ2-7 TRBV28 TGTGCCAGCAGTTTTTTCATATCCTACGAGCAGTACTTC CASSFFISYEQYF
- - TRBJ2-7 TRBV16 TGTGCCAGCAGCCTCGGGGGATCCTACGAGCAGTACTTC CASSLGGSYEQYF
- TRBD1 TRBJ1-2 TRBV6-5 TGTGCCAGCAGTTACTCAAGACAGGGGAGGGTTGGCTACACCTTC CASSYSRQGRVGYTF
- - TRBJ2-3 TRBV18 TGTGCCAGCTCACCATCTGGTCAGGACACAGATACGCAGTATTTT CASSPSGQDTDTQYF
once TRBD2 TRBJ2-3 TRBV12-5 TGTGCTAGTGCCCTAGGAGCTAGCGGGAGTGCAGATACGCAGTATTTT CASALGASGSADTQYF
- - TRBJ1-2 TRBV30 TGTGCCTGGAGTGTTCGAGGGGGTGGCTATGGCTACACCTTC CAWSVRGGGYGYTF
- - TRBJ2-7 TRBV10-3 TGTGCCATCAGTGAGGCCCCCGGGGTAACGGAGACCTACGAGCAGTACTTC CAISEAPGVTETYEQYF
- - TRBJ2-7 TRBV13 TGTGCCAGCAGCGCCCCTGACAGGATCTACGAGCAGTACTTC CASSAPDRIYEQYF
once TRBD2 TRBJ2-7 TRBV9 TGTGCCAGCACGAAGGGATCCAGCGGGGGCTACGAGCAGTACTTC CASTKGSSGGYEQYF
- TRBD2 TRBJ2-5 TRBV4-3 TGCGCCAGCAGTCGGAAACTAGCGGTTCAAGAGACCCAGTACTTC CASSRKLAVQETQYF
- - TRBJ1-3 TRBV7-9 TGTGCCAGCAGCTTAGAACCAGGGCTCCCCGGAAACACCATATATTTT CASSLEPGLPGNTIYF
- - TRBJ1-4 TRBV7-6 TGTGCCAGCAGCTTAGGTGGATTCATTACTGCAACTAATGAAAAACTGTTTTTT CASSLGGFITATNEKLFF